This TCR beta chain was retrieved from a study of T cells in Graves' hyperthyroidism and ophthalmopathy. Study-level points and caveats: Expanded thyroid clonotypes (above 0.001) were mostly also found in blood.

It was RNA transcripts that yielded the amplified TCR beta CDR3 regions. Initially, a first-round RT-PCR of the TCR CDR3 employed the HTBI primer set. TCRdb recomputed calls from the multiplex PCR reads with MiXCR, one row per CDR3 protein. Found here are some 460,000 distinct CDR3 sequences, approximately 14% of them singletons; the top ten hold around an eighth. This CDR3 is built from 12 residues. Germline CDR1 LGHDT, CDR2 YNNKEL (reference sequence). Trimming removed 1 base at V and 4 bases at J, with 5 bases between. In this sample, this clonotype turned up many times. No antigen is known for it. This receptor was obtained from a woman younger than 30 with Graves' hyperthyroidism. Source material: blood. This chain joins TRBV3-1 and TRBJ2-7; unclear D gene. This CDR3 reads CASSQVAYEQYF. CDR3 bases: TGTGCCAGCAGCCAAGTTGCGTACGAGCAGTACTTC.